This T cell receptor (beta chain) was sequenced during a study of blood T cell repertoires in COVID-19. Study members were between about 18 and 90 years old and lived in 25 or so US regions. Two negative PCRs, clearance, or symptom resolution characterized the recovered Cohort 3 donors. Only in-frame clones appear in the TCRdb table, and some are missing; sequencing was by immunoSEQ multiplex PCR. The table records 450,000 or so clones, about nine tenths of them present only once. V was pared by 0 bases and J by 5 bases, with 9 bases between. Germline values: CDR1 SGHRS, CDR2 YFSETQ. CDR3 size: 14 residues.

Sequenced sample: PBMCs or T cells enriched from blood (not recorded which). The TCR comes from a man younger than 35 who had recovered from COVID-19. The rearrangement uses TRBV5-1 and TRBJ1-5; D is perhaps TRBD1 (5 bases). CDR3 DNA sequence: TGCGCCAGCAGCTTGGAAGGGGCCGATCAGCCCCAGCATTTT. This sequence encodes CASSLEGADQPQHF.